The next 9 T cell receptor beta chains were all read from a single sample in a study of cytomegalovirus exposure and HLA in healthy donors. PCR primers comprised 60 Vbeta and 13 Jbeta primers. Repertoires were generated with immunoSEQ multiplex PCR, while TCRdb's copy carries only in-frame clones and drops some. In the table there are about 130,000 clones, roughly four fifths of which are singletons. Sample: PBMCs. These receptors originate from a woman between 45 and 60 years old in good health and CMV-seronegative.

This chain joins TRBV2 and TRBJ2-3; 11 bases are a match to TRBD2. The CDR3 has 16 residues. Germline CDR1 and CDR2: SNHLY and FYNNEI. V was pared by 5 bases and J by 0 bases, with 4 bases of the junction left unmatched. Here the CDR3 DNA reads TGTGCCAGCAGTCGCTGGACTAGCGGGAGCACAGATACGCAGTATTTT. This gives the protein CASSRWTSGSTDTQYF.

This clone was recorded only once. The chain has TRBV28 and TRBJ2-5, with 7 bases that match TRBD1. The J segment lost 5 bases and the V segment lost 2 bases, leaving 11 bases of the junction unmatched. Germline V gene sequence: CDR1 MDHEN, CDR2 SYDVKM. This CDR3 comprises 16 residues. The CDR3 is CASSLGPGVQGETQYF. The CDR3 DNA follows: TGTGCCAGCAGTTTAGGGCCCGGCGTACAGGGGGAGACCCAGTACTTC.

This chain connects TRBV7-8 to TRBJ1-1; no clear D gene. V lost 4 bases, J lost 2 bases, and 17 bases lay in between. The CDR3 length is 16 residues. The germline gives CDR1 SGHVS, CDR2 FQNEAQ. CDR3: CASSSLRVSPNTEAFF. DNA of the CDR3: TGTGCCAGCAGCTCACTGAGGGTCTCTCCTAACACTGAAGCTTTCTTT.

This sequence joins TRBV4-3 and TRBJ2-7, with 9 bases identical to TRBD2. The CDR3 is made up of 17 amino acids. Germline V gene sequence: CDR1 LGHNA, CDR2 YSLEER. V lost 0 bases and J lost 4; bases outside the gene matches: 10. CDR3 sequence: CASSQDSGGASGYEQYF. The DNA for the CDR3 is TGCGCCAGCAGCCAAGATAGCGGGGGAGCCAGCGGATACGAGCAGTACTTC.

V and J are TRBV28 and TRBJ2-1; TRBD2 aligns across 15 bases. CDR1 MDHEN and CDR2 SYDVKM come from the germline V gene. Losses at the gene ends were 7 bases for V and 5 bases for J; bases not matched to a gene: 12. The length of the CDR3 is 18 residues. CDR3 protein: CASNAVGLAGGTDNEQFF. In nucleotides, the CDR3 is TGTGCCAGCAACGCAGTGGGACTAGCGGGAGGAACCGACAATGAGCAGTTCTTC.

The chain employs TRBV9 and TRBJ2-7; D is perhaps TRBD2 (7 bases). CDR1 is SGDLS, CDR2 YYNGEE, per germline. The V end lost 3 bases, the J end lost 2 bases, and 12 bases lay between the germline ends. The CDR3 covers 14 residues. The CDR3 region is CASSAQGTTYEQYF. DNA for the CDR3: TGTGCCAGCAGCGCCCAGGGGACTACCTACGAGCAGTACTTC.

The CDR3 DNA is TGTGCCAGCAGTCGATATTCCCTCTCAGAGAGAGGTGTTGAAGCTTTCTTT. Residues: CASSRYSLSERGVEAFF. The chain uses TRBV6-4 and TRBJ1-1; D gene uncertain. The CDR3 is 17 amino acids. V lost 5 bases and J lost 7, with 26 bases in between. Germline V gene data show CDR1 as MRHNA and CDR2 as SNTAGT.

V gene TRBV5-1 combines with J gene TRBJ2-1; 9 positions agree with TRBD2. The CDR3 length is 15 residues. V dropped 5 bases and J dropped 2; count of bases not matched to a gene: 5. Per the germline V gene, CDR1 is SGHRS and CDR2 is YFSETQ. The CDR3 protein is CASRLTSGPYNEQFF. In DNA form, the CDR3 reads TGCGCCAGCAGGCTGACTAGCGGTCCCTACAATGAGCAGTTCTTC.

This chain connects TRBV30 to TRBJ2-7; D gene unclear. Trimming pared 0 bases from V and 13 bases from J, leaving 13 bases between. The CDR3 length is 11 residues. The germline V gene has CDR1 GTSNPN and CDR2 SVGIG (reference sequence). CDR3 region: CAWSVGSLEYF. In nucleotides, the CDR3 is TGTGCCTGGAGTGTAGGCAGCCTAGAATACTTC.